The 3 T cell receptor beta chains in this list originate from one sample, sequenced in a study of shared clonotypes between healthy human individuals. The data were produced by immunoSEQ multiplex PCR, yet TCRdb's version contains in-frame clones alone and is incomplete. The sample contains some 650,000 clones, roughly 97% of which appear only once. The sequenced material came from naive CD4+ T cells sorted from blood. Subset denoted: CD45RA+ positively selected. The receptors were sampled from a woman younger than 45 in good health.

As DNA, the CDR3 is TGCGCCAGCAGACCAATAGCGGGAGGATACGAGCAGTACTTC. Translation: CASRPIAGGYEQYF. The chain combines TRBV10-2 with TRBJ2-7; 10 nucleotides line up with TRBD2. The germline V gene encodes CDR1 WSHSY and CDR2 SAAADI. After removal of 6 bases from V and 4 bases from J, the junction contained 6 bases not matched to a gene. The CDR3 is 14 amino acids.

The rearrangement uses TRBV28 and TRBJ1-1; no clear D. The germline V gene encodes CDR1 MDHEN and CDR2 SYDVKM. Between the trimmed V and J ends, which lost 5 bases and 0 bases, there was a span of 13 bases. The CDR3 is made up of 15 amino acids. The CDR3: CASSHQVTLNTEAFF. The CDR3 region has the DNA TGTGCCAGCAGTCATCAGGTTACTTTGAACACTGAAGCTTTCTTT. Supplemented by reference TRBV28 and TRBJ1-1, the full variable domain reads DVKVTQSSRYLVKRTGEKVFLECVQDMDHENMFWYRQDPGLGLRLIYFSYDVKMKEKGDIPEGYSVSREKKERFSLILESASTNQTSMYLCASSHQVTLNTEAFFGQGTRLTVV.

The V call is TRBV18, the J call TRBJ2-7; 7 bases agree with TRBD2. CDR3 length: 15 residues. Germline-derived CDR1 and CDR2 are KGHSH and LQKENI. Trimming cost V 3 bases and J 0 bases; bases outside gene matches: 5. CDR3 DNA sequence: TGTGCCAGCTCACCGATTACTAGCGACTCCTACGAGCAGTACTTC. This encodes CASSPITSDSYEQYF.